Listed below are T cell receptor beta chains from one sample, sequenced in a study of T cells after posttransplantation cyclophosphamide. Repertoires were generated with immunoSEQ multiplex PCR, while TCRdb's copy carries only in-frame clones and drops some. There are 9,500 to 15,000 clones in the sample; roughly 2% occur only once, and roughly a sixth lies in the top ten. The specimen was PBMCs, collected after allogeneic stem cell transplant with posttransplant cyclophosphamide. Receptors were obtained from a male patient aged 25-45 years who received an allogeneic stem cell transplant from a related donor, was CMV-positive, and had no GVHD. Some T cells may possibly be graft donor cells. Both conserved end residues are part of each CDR3. D genes are given only for firm matches. Not every row has a clone size; where given, it reads once, few, many or a size class.

CDR3 length: 17
V gene: TRBV18
D gene: TRBD2
clone size: .
J gene: TRBJ2-1
CDR3 DNA: TGTGCCAGCTCACTGATATCGGGAGGCCTCTCCTACAATGAGCAGTTCTTC
CDR3 protein: CASSLISGGLSYNEQFF

CDR3 length: 16
V gene: TRBV10-1
D gene: .
clone size: few
J gene: TRBJ2-1
CDR3 DNA: TGCGCCAGCAGTGAGAACCCGGGATTCGGTAGTGGGGAGCAGTTCTTC
CDR3 protein: CASSENPGFGSGEQFF

CDR3 length: 17
V gene: TRBV7-8
D gene: TRBD1
clone size: few
J gene: TRBJ1-1
CDR3 DNA: TGTGCCAGCAGCCAACCGGGTGAGACAGGGATGGACACTGAAGCTTTCTTT
CDR3 protein: CASSQPGETGMDTEAFF

CDR3 length: 16
V gene: TRBV30
D gene: TRBD2
clone size: .
J gene: TRBJ2-1
CDR3 DNA: TGTGCCTGGAGTTTTTCCGGGACTAGCGGAGACAATGAGCAGTTCTTC
CDR3 protein: CAWSFSGTSGDNEQFF

CDR3 length: 12
V gene: TRBV7-9
D gene: .
clone size: .
J gene: TRBJ2-4
CDR3 DNA: TGTGCCAGCAGCACCAATAGCGCAGCTGGGTACTTC
CDR3 protein: CASSTNSAAGYF

CDR3 length: 19
V gene: TRBV28
D gene: TRBD1
clone size: .
J gene: TRBJ2-6
CDR3 DNA: TGTGCCAGCAGTTGGGACAGGGGGGCCAATTCCCCGGGGGCCAACGTCCTGACTTTC
CDR3 protein: CASSWDRGANSPGANVLTF

CDR3 length: 15
V gene: TRBV4-2
D gene: TRBD2
clone size: few
J gene: TRBJ2-7
CDR3 DNA: TGTGCCAGCAGCCAAGTAGCGGGCCCAAACTACGAGCAGTACTTC
CDR3 protein: CASSQVAGPNYEQYF

CDR3 length: 13
V gene: TRBV7-8
D gene: .
clone size: few
J gene: TRBJ2-5
CDR3 DNA: TGTGCCAGCAGCTTTAGCGACCAAGAGACCCAGTACTTC
CDR3 protein: CASSFSDQETQYF

CDR3 length: 12
V gene: TRBV11-2
D gene: .
clone size: .
J gene: TRBJ1-1
CDR3 DNA: TGTGCCAGCAGCCAATCGGACACTGAAGCTTTCTTT
CDR3 protein: CASSQSDTEAFF

CDR3 length: 16
V gene: TRBV27
D gene: .
clone size: few
J gene: TRBJ2-6
CDR3 DNA: TGTGCCAGCAGTTTGGGCGTGTTCTCTGGGGCCAACGTCCTGACTTTC
CDR3 protein: CASSLGVFSGANVLTF

CDR3 length: 16
V gene: TRBV7-6
D gene: TRBD1
clone size: few
J gene: TRBJ2-2
CDR3 DNA: TGTGCCAGCAGCTTGGGGACAGGGGGTTTAGCCGGGGAGCTGTTTTTT
CDR3 protein: CASSLGTGGLAGELFF

CDR3 length: 11
V gene: TRBV2
D gene: .
clone size: .
J gene: TRBJ1-6
CDR3 DNA: TGTGCCAGCTCGGGATCTTCACCCCTCCACTTT
CDR3 protein: CASSGSSPLHF

CDR3 length: 14
V gene: TRBV19
D gene: TRBD1
clone size: medium-sized
J gene: TRBJ2-3
CDR3 DNA: TGTGCCAGTATGGGACAGGGGGCCGCAGATACGCAGTATTTT
CDR3 protein: CASMGQGAADTQYF

CDR3 length: 14
V gene: TRBV5-8
D gene: TRBD1
clone size: medium-sized
J gene: TRBJ1-5
CDR3 DNA: TGTGCCAGCAGCGGGACAGTTCGCAATCAGCCCCAGCATTTT
CDR3 protein: CASSGTVRNQPQHF